This T cell receptor beta chain was captured in a study of blood T cell repertoires in COVID-19. Study at large: Donors in the United States, Italy and Spain gave samples during acute or convalescent COVID-19. Sources were T cells, B-cell-depleted T cells, or PBMCs; the material itself was cDNA or gDNA.

Method: immunoSEQ multiplex PCR; TCRdb's copy keeps in-frame clones and lacks some. This table has roughly 330,000 clones, roughly 90% appearing once. The J segment lost 2 bases and the V segment lost 11 bases, leaving 3 bases of the junction unmatched. Germline V gene lookup returns CDR1 LNHDA and CDR2 SQIVND (reference sequence). There are 13 residues in the CDR3. Sequenced: peripheral blood. This TCR derives from a man younger than 35 who had recovered from COVID-19. This chain links TRBV19 with TRBJ1-5, with TRBD1 matching over 10 bases. CDR3: CALGQGGNQPQHF. The CDR3 DNA reads as TGTGCCCTCGGACAGGGGGGCAATCAGCCCCAGCATTTT. Drawing the rest from reference TRBV19 and TRBJ1-5, the complete variable domain is DGGITQSPKYLFRKEGQNVTLSCEQNLNHDAMYWYRQDPGQGLRLIYYSQIVNDFQKGDIAEGYSVSREKKESFPLTVTSAQKNPTAFYLCALGQGGNQPQHFGDGTRLSIL.